One and the same sample provided the 19 T cell receptor beta chains below, sequenced in a study of blood T cells in healthy people across ages. A sample-barcoded 5' primer and a J-beta primer mix were used in a second PCR of about 7 to 11 cycles. TCRdb called the 5' RACE reads again in MiXCR, with one record for every CDR3 protein. The sample comprises around 1.5 million distinct CDR3 sequences, approximately 42% of which are singletons, and 7.9% rests with the top ten. Sequenced input: blood. Every receptor here comes from a woman aged 18-35 years in good health.

In DNA, the CDR3 is TGTGCCAGCAGCGCGGGGACTTCCTGGCTCAATGAGCAGTACTTC. Amino acid sequence: CASSAGTSWLNEQYF. The chain uses TRBV2 and TRBJ2-7; TRBD2 is a possible D gene (6 bases). Germline-derived CDR1 and CDR2 are SNHLY and FYNNEI. CDR3 length: 15 residues. Trimming pared 6 bases from V and 7 bases from J, leaving 22 bases between.

This chain uses TRBV5-6 with TRBJ2-4; possibly TRBD1 for D (5 bases). This CDR3 comprises 16 residues. V lost 3 bases and J lost 3, with 16 bases in between. Per germline, CDR1 SGHDT and CDR2 YYEEEE. CDR3 DNA: TGTGCCAGCAGCTCCCCAATGGGGCAAAACAAAAACATTCAGTACTTC. This translates into CASSSPMGQNKNIQYF.

This clonotype was counted between two and nine times. The gene calls are TRBV5-1 and TRBJ2-1, with 7 bases fitting TRBD2. The CDR3 loop spans 13 amino acids. V was clipped by 6 bases and J by 9 bases; unmatched bases: 9. Germline lookup yields CDR1 SGHRS and CDR2 YFSETQ. CDR3 loop: CASIWREKGEQFF. DNA of the CDR3: TGCGCCAGCATTTGGCGGGAGAAGGGTGAGCAGTTCTTC.

The chain joins TRBV2 to TRBJ1-5; D is possibly TRBD1 (5 bases). V was pared by 1 base and J by 1 base, with 8 bases between. The germline V gene has CDR1 SNHLY and CDR2 FYNNEI. The CDR3 loop spans 15 amino acids. Here the CDR3 reads CASSEEAGSNQPQHF. CDR3 bases: TGTGCCAGCAGTGAAGAGGCAGGGAGCAATCAGCCCCAGCATTTT.

A few counts support this clonotype. The rearrangement links TRBV7-8 to TRBJ2-1; D is perhaps TRBD1 (5 bases). Trimming took 5 bases from V and 0 from J, leaving 14 bases between them. There are 16 residues in the CDR3. Germline V gives CDR1 SGHVS, CDR2 FQNEAQ. CDR3: CASSPRTSDSYNEQFF. In DNA form, the CDR3 reads TGTGCCAGCAGCCCGAGGACATCTGACTCCTACAATGAGCAGTTCTTC.

The rearrangement links TRBV6-6 to TRBJ1-5; D unresolved. This CDR3 spans 13 amino acids. The V and J ends lost 0 bases and 7 bases respectively, with 7 bases between them. Germline V gene lookup returns CDR1 MNHNY and CDR2 SVGAGI (reference sequence). CDR3 region: CASSYSHLQPQHF. The CDR3 nucleotides are TGTGCCAGCAGTTACTCCCACTTACAGCCCCAGCATTTT.

Worth noting for this clonotype: It may be a read error: a sequence one base away is much more abundant. This rearrangement joins TRBV15 to TRBJ2-1; D perhaps matches TRBD2 (6 bases). In germline, CDR1 is LNHNV, CDR2 YYDKDF (reference sequence). V dropped 6 bases and J dropped 6 bases, with 12 bases sitting between them. The CDR3 runs to 13 residues. As DNA, the CDR3 is TGTGCCACCAGTGGCAGGGACTGCAATGAGCAGTTCTTC. It encodes CATSGRDCNEQFF.

This chain links TRBV7-2 with TRBJ2-3, with D maybe TRBD2 (5 bases). The V end lost 5 bases, the J end lost 5 bases, and 17 bases lay between the germline ends. The germline V gene encodes CDR1 SGHTA and CDR2 FQGNSA. The CDR3 length is 15 residues. CDR3 sequence (DNA): TGTGCCAGCAGCCGCCTCGCGGGTTCGGGAGATACGCAGTATTTT. It is translated as CASSRLAGSGDTQYF.

V gene TRBV12-3 or TRBV12-4 combines with J gene TRBJ2-4; D remains unclear. V dropped 4 bases and J dropped 13 bases, with 14 bases sitting between them. The CDR3 has 12 residues. CDR3 amino acids: CASSSQYNEQYF. The CDR3 bases are TGTGCCAGCAGTTCCCAATACAATGAGCAGTACTTC.

This clonotype appeared a few times. V and J are TRBV5-6 and TRBJ2-3, with 8 bases fitting TRBD2. Germline V CDR1 and CDR2: SGHDT, YYEEEE. Trimming removed 4 bases from V and 0 bases from J; junction bases left unmatched: 7. This CDR3 region has 16 residues. The CDR3 nucleotides read TGTGCCAGCAGCAAAAAACGGGGGGGGAGCACAGATACGCAGTATTTT. This sequence encodes CASSKKRGGSTDTQYF. The complete variable domain, with remaining parts taken from reference TRBV5-6 and TRBJ2-3, reads DAGVTQSPTHLIKTRGQQVTLRCSPKSGHDTVSWYQQALGQGPQFIFQYYEEEERQRGNFPDRFSGHQFPNYSSELNVNALLLGDSALYLCASSKKRGGSTDTQYFGPGTRLTVL.

The chain combines TRBV25-1 with TRBJ2-1; 11 bases match TRBD2. V shed 0 bases and J 11 bases; nucleotides not matched to a gene: 6. The CDR3 is 15 amino acids. Looked up from germline, CDR1 is MGHDK and CDR2 is SYGVNS. This CDR3 reads CASSEYLAGGPKQFF. The CDR3 coding sequence is TGTGCCAGCAGTGAATATCTAGCGGGAGGCCCCAAGCAGTTCTTC.

This clonotype was seen a few times. The J gene is TRBJ1-2, the V gene TRBV25-1; 11 positions agree with TRBD1. V trimming: 7 bases; J trimming: 8 bases; junction bases outside the gene matches: 6. The CDR3 totals 13 residues. Germline V gene lookup returns CDR1 MGHDK and CDR2 SYGVNS. Here the CDR3 DNA reads TGTGCCAGCACTGGACAGGGGGCAGGGGGCTACACCTTC. Translation gives CASTGQGAGGYTF.

V is TRBV6-5 and J is TRBJ2-3, with TRBD2 identical over 12 bases. The CDR3 has 15 residues. The V gene end was trimmed by 6 bases and the J gene end by 13 bases; junction bases not matched to a gene: 14. Germline V gene data show CDR1 as MNHEY and CDR2 as SVGAGI. In DNA form, the CDR3 reads TGTGCCAGCAGCCAGACTAGCGGGGGCTATCAAAACGAGTATTTT. Its translation: CASSQTSGGYQNEYF.

The chain links TRBV20-1 to TRBJ2-1, with 11 bases that match TRBD2. V shed 1 base, J shed 4 bases, and the junction held 3 bases outside the gene matches. Germline-derived CDR1 and CDR2 are DFQATT and SNEGSKA (reference sequence). The CDR3 spans 15 residues. CDR3 sequence: CSARGTSGRYNEQFF. The CDR3 DNA sequence: TGCAGTGCTAGAGGGACTAGCGGGCGGTACAATGAGCAGTTCTTC.

J is TRBJ1-5 and V is TRBV6-2 or TRBV6-3; possible D gene TRBD1, 6 bases. This CDR3 is 18 amino acids long. Germline CDR1 is MNHEY and CDR2 is SVGEGT. Trimming left V 3 bases short and J 2 bases short, with 20 bases between. The CDR3 here is CASSYSLIATGGNQPQHF. The CDR3 bases are TGTGCCAGCAGTTATAGTTTGATTGCGACAGGAGGCAATCAGCCCCAGCATTTT.

The chain combines TRBV7-2 with TRBJ2-1, with 8 nucleotides matching TRBD1. This CDR3 comprises 17 residues. Germline V gene sequence: CDR1 SGHTA, CDR2 FQGNSA. Trimming removed 1 base from V and 3 bases from J; junction bases left unmatched: 8. The CDR3 bases are TGTGCCAGCAGCTTAGTTTATTCCGGACAGGGCTACAATGAGCAGTTCTTC. It yields the protein CASSLVYSGQGYNEQFF.

The chain has TRBV28 and TRBJ1-2; weak D call: TRBD1 (5 bases). Trimming took off 5 bases at V and 3 bases at J, with 19 bases between the two ends. The CDR3 extends over 16 amino acids. Germline CDR1 is MDHEN and CDR2 is SYDVKM. The CDR3 loop is CASSPLWTGVDYGYTF. As DNA, the CDR3 is TGTGCCAGCAGTCCCCTATGGACGGGGGTGGACTATGGCTACACCTTC.

The rearrangement joins TRBV20-1 to TRBJ2-3; TRBD2 agrees at 10 bases. Germline values: CDR1 DFQATT, CDR2 SNEGSKA (reference sequence). CDR3 length equals 14 residues. The CDR3 DNA reads TGCAGCGGAGCAGGGGCTAGCGGGAGAGGGTTCGGGTATTTT. Amino acid sequence: CSGAGASGRGFGYF.

This clonotype was seen a few times. The genes are TRBV27 and TRBJ2-5; perhaps TRBD1 as D (5 bases). Trimming left V 8 bases short and J 11 bases short, with 30 bases between. There are 16 residues in the CDR3. CDR1 and CDR2 from the germline V gene are MNHEY and SMNVEV (reference sequence). The CDR3 is CASFETEPQAYNEQYF. The CDR3 coding sequence is TGTGCCAGCTTTGAGACGGAGCCACAGGCGTACAATGAGCAGTACTTC.